The 21 T cell receptor beta chains given below trace back to one sample, sequenced in a study of regulatory T cells in long-lasting Graves disease. Specified time point: newly diagnosed GD, antithyroid drugs for less than 3 months. Isolated PBMC RNA provided the starting material for the TCR library. According to the study, TCR beta libraries were built with iRepertoire HTBI primers and CDR3-region Arm-PCR. TCRdb reprocessed the multiplex PCR reads with MiXCR, giving one entry per CDR3 protein. The sample has roughly 610,000 distinct CDR3 sequences; around 15% are singletons. These data also formed part of another study, on T cells in Graves' hyperthyroidism and ophthalmopathy.

Sequences were derived from peripheral blood mononuclear cells (PBMCs), sampled at new diagnosis, from a patient treated with antithyroid drugs. The receptors originated from a woman in her twenties or thirties with Graves disease.

Only a few counts were recorded for this clonotype. The chain has TRBV19 and TRBJ2-2; no reliable D call. V gave up 5 bases and J gave up 5 bases, with 9 bases separating them. The V gene's germline CDR1 is LNHDA and CDR2 SQIVND (reference sequence). This CDR3 is 13 amino acids long. CDR3 sequence (DNA): TGTGCCAGTAGTGGGCCGCGGACCGGGGAGCTGTTTTTT. It codes for CASSGPRTGELFF.

This clonotype was seen ten or more times. V usage is TRBV2 and J usage is TRBJ2-5, with a possible D match to TRBD2 (5 bases). This CDR3 region has 16 residues. From germline, CDR1 is SNHLY and CDR2 FYNNEI. Trimming stripped 1 base from V and 1 base from J, with 13 bases between. CDR3 residues: CASSEGPGNLQETQYF. CDR3 nucleotides: TGTGCCAGCAGTGAAGGGCCGGGGAATCTCCAAGAGACCCAGTACTTC.

This clonotype occurred a few times. This sequence may be a read error, since a much larger clone differs from it by one base. The chain combines TRBV7-9 with TRBJ2-3; TRBD2 is a possible D gene (6 bases). The germline V gene encodes CDR1 SEHNR and CDR2 FQNEAQ (reference sequence). The CDR3 spans 15 residues. DNA of the CDR3: TGTGCCGGCAGCTTACTAGCTTCTAGCACAGATACGCAGTATTTT. This gives the protein CAGSLLASSTDTQYF. The full variable domain, with the rest looked up from reference TRBV7-9 and TRBJ2-3, is DTGVSQNPRHKITKRGQNVTFRCDPISEHNRLYWYRQTLGQGPEFLTYFQNEAQLEKSRLLSDRFSAERPKGSFSTLEIQRTEQGDSAMYLCAGSLLASSTDTQYFGPGTRLTVL.

This clonotype was found many times. The chain carries TRBV7-2 and TRBJ1-2; D is ambiguous. Germline CDR1 is SGHTA and CDR2 is FQGNSA. The V and J ends lost 8 bases and 3 bases respectively, with 10 bases between them. The length of the CDR3 is 12 residues. The CDR3 DNA reads as TGTGCCAGCTCGGACGGACACTATGGCTACACCTTC. This codes for CASSDGHYGYTF.

This sequence joins TRBV3-1 and TRBJ1-6, with D perhaps TRBD1 (5 bases). V lost 4 bases and J 14 bases, leaving 18 bases between the germline ends. Per the germline V gene, CDR1 is LGHDT and CDR2 is YNNKEL (reference sequence). CDR3 length equals 14 residues. Here the CDR3 reads CASSPFDGGRTLHF. CDR3 DNA sequence: TGTGCCAGCAGCCCCTTCGACGGGGGAAGGACCCTCCACTTT.

This clonotype was seen at least ten times. The rearrangement joins TRBV20-1 to TRBJ2-5, with D possibly being TRBD1 (5 bases). Trimming left V 5 bases short and J 0 bases short, with 13 bases between. Germline V gives CDR1 DFQATT, CDR2 SNEGSKA (reference sequence). The length of the CDR3 is 14 residues. The CDR3 DNA follows: TGCAGTGCTCATTCAGACAGAGACCAAGAGACCCAGTACTTC. It yields the protein CSAHSDRDQETQYF.

The chain combines TRBV27 with TRBJ2-7, with unresolved D. Trimming left V 5 bases short and J 3 bases short, with 14 bases between. The CDR3 spans 14 residues. The germline CDR1 and CDR2 sequences are MNHEY and SMNVEV (reference sequence). The CDR3 region has the DNA TGTGCCAGCAGTCCGGTGACCGACCTCTACGAGCAGTACTTC. Translated, it gives CASSPVTDLYEQYF.

This clonotype showed up many times. The V and J genes are TRBV2 and TRBJ2-2; possible D gene TRBD1, 7 bases. The CDR3 is 15 residues long. Between the trimmed V and J ends, which lost 3 bases and 4 bases, there was a span of 12 bases. Germline-derived CDR1 and CDR2 are SNHLY and FYNNEI. The CDR3 spells CASSETGRGTGELFF. The CDR3 DNA reads as TGTGCCAGCAGTGAGACAGGGCGGGGCACCGGGGAGCTGTTTTTT.

In this sample, this clonotype turned up many times. This chain joins TRBV28 and TRBJ1-5, with D unclear. Germline V gives CDR1 MDHEN, CDR2 SYDVKM. With 3 bases removed from V and 0 bases from J, the gap between germline ends came to 15 bases. The CDR3 runs 17 residues. CDR3 region: CASSFGGRLDSNQPQHF. DNA of the CDR3: TGTGCCAGCAGTTTCGGTGGACGGCTCGATAGCAATCAGCCCCAGCATTTT. Filled out from reference TRBV28 and TRBJ1-5, the complete variable domain reads DVKVTQSSRYLVKRTGEKVFLECVQDMDHENMFWYRQDPGLGLRLIYFSYDVKMKEKGDIPEGYSVSREKKERFSLILESASTNQTSMYLCASSFGGRLDSNQPQHFGDGTRLSIL.

The table lists this clonotype with many counts. The rearrangement links TRBV3-1 to TRBJ2-1; weak D call: TRBD2 (5 bases). Germline lookup yields CDR1 LGHDT and CDR2 YNNKEL (reference sequence). This CDR3 has 15 amino acids. Between the trimmed V and J ends, which lost 4 bases and 6 bases, there was a span of 16 bases. CDR3 protein: CASSRADSFGNEQFF. The CDR3 DNA is TGTGCCAGCAGCCGAGCGGACTCGTTCGGCAATGAGCAGTTCTTC.

This clonotype was seen a handful of times. CDR3 nucleotides: TGTGCCAGTAGTATGCAACAGGGGGCACATGGCTACACCTTC. The encoded protein is CASSMQQGAHGYTF. The J gene is TRBJ1-2, the V gene TRBV19; 9 bases are a match to TRBD1. V was pared by 3 bases and J by 6 bases, with 5 bases of the junction left unmatched. The CDR3 length is 14 residues. CDR1 and CDR2 (germline): LNHDA, SQIVND (reference sequence).

This clonotype has a handful of counts. The chain carries TRBV28 and TRBJ1-2; TRBD1 might be the D (5 bases). In germline, CDR1 is MDHEN, CDR2 SYDVKM. There are 13 residues in the CDR3. The V and J ends lost 6 bases and 7 bases respectively, with 15 bases between them. The CDR3 nucleotides read TGTGCCAGCAGAATCCGAACAGGTCTTGGCTACACCTTC. This encodes CASRIRTGLGYTF.

This clonotype was recorded once. The V and J genes are TRBV20-1 and TRBJ2-3; no firm D call. The germline V gene encodes CDR1 DFQATT and CDR2 SNEGSKA (reference sequence). The ends were cut back, 3 bases at V and 2 bases at J, with 21 bases in the middle. The length of the CDR3 is 17 residues. In DNA, the CDR3 is TGCAGTGCTAGCCTCCCTCCTTCAGCAGGTTCCACAGATACGCAGTATTTT. Encoded protein: CSASLPPSAGSTDTQYF.

This clonotype occurred many times. CDR3 sequence: CATSELPSGEGAGELFF. CDR3 DNA sequence: TGTGCCACCAGTGAACTCCCTAGCGGAGAGGGGGCCGGGGAGCTGTTTTTT. The V gene is TRBV24-1, the J gene TRBJ2-2; D possibly corresponds to TRBD2 (7 bases). The CDR3 loop spans 17 amino acids. V lost 4 bases and J 6 bases, leaving 20 bases between the germline ends. Germline CDR1 is KGHDR and CDR2 is SFDVKD.

This clonotype was recorded many times. The chain combines TRBV7-8 with TRBJ1-4; D remains unclear. There are 13 residues in the CDR3. V was cut by 11 bases and J by 4 bases, with 14 bases left in between. The germline V gene encodes CDR1 SGHVS and CDR2 FQNEAQ. Here the CDR3 reads CAAGQDDNEKLFF. The CDR3 DNA reads as TGTGCCGCGGGTCAAGACGATAATGAAAAACTGTTTTTT.

This clonotype was counted ten times or more. This chain connects TRBV28 to TRBJ2-5; 11 bases agree with TRBD1. This CDR3 contains 16 residues. V dropped 8 bases and J dropped 6; count of bases not matched to a gene: 14. From germline, CDR1 is MDHEN and CDR2 SYDVKM. CDR3 nucleotides: TGTGCCAGCTCAGAGGGGACAGGGGGAAGAGGAAAGACCCAGTACTTC. Residues: CASSEGTGGRGKTQYF.

The rearrangement links TRBV7-9 to TRBJ2-1, with a tentative D call TRBD1 (6 bases). Trimming shortened V by 5 bases and J by 0 bases, and 20 bases separated the two germline ends. This CDR3 contains 18 residues. The V gene's germline CDR1 is SEHNR and CDR2 FQNEAQ (reference sequence). The CDR3 DNA reads as TGTGCCAGCAGCCACTGGAGAGGGGGTATCAGCTCCTACAATGAGCAGTTCTTC. It encodes CASSHWRGGISSYNEQFF.

The CDR3: CASSPMVDEQFF. CDR3 sequence (DNA): TGTGCCAGCAGCCCAATGGTCGATGAGCAGTTCTTC. This chain connects TRBV7-2 to TRBJ2-1; D is uncertain. The V gene's germline CDR1 is SGHTA and CDR2 FQGNSA. This CDR3 has 12 amino acids. Trimming took 5 bases from V and 8 from J, leaving 10 bases between them.

The sample holds a few counts of this clonotype. The chain recombines TRBV15 with TRBJ2-7; D call uncertain. The CDR3 spans 13 residues. Trimming took off 9 bases at V and 6 bases at J, with 18 bases between the two ends. CDR1 LNHNV and CDR2 YYDKDF come from the germline V gene (reference sequence). The CDR3 DNA is TGTGCCACTTCGGAAAATCCCGACTCCGAGCAGTACTTC. This translates into CATSENPDSEQYF.

This clonotype was recorded at least ten times. J is TRBJ1-2 and V is TRBV3-1; D possibly corresponds to TRBD1 (5 bases). CDR3 size: 18 residues. Germline-derived CDR1 and CDR2 are LGHDT and YNNKEL (reference sequence). Trimming pared 0 bases from V and 7 bases from J, leaving 24 bases between. CDR3 nucleotide sequence: TGTGCCAGCAGCCAAGATTTCTCTACGACAGCACACTCCCGTGGCTACACCTTC. Translated, it gives CASSQDFSTTAHSRGYTF.

This chain joins TRBV24-1 and TRBJ2-5, with 10 bases aligning to TRBD2. Losses at the gene ends were 5 bases for V and 6 bases for J; bases not matched to a gene: 8. Germline V gene sequence: CDR1 KGHDR, CDR2 SFDVKD. The CDR3 is 15 residues long. DNA of the CDR3: TGTGCCACCAGTGGAGTAGCGGGAGGTGGGAAGACCCAGTACTTC. Protein product: CATSGVAGGGKTQYF.